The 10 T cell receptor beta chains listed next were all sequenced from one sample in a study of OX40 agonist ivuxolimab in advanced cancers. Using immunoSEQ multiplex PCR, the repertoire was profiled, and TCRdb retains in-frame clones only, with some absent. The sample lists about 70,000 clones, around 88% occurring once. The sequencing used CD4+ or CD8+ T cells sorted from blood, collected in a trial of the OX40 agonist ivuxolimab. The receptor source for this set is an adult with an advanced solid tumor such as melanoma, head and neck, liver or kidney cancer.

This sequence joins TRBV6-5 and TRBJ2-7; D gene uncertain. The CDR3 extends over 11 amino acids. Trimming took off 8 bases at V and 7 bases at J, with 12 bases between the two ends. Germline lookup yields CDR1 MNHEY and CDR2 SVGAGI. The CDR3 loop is CASGRWGEQYF. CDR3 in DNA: TGTGCCAGCGGCCGGTGGGGAGAGCAGTACTTC.

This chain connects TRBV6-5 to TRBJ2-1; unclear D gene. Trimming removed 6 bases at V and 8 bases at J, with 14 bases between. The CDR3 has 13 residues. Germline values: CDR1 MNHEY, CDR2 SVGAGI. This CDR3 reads CASRDGGTDEQFF. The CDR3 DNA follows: TGTGCCAGCAGGGACGGCGGTACGGATGAGCAGTTCTTC.

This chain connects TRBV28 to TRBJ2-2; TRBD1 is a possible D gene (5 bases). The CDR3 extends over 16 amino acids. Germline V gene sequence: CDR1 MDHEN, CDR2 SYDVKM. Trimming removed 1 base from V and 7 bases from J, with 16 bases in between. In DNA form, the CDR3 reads TGTGCCAGCAGTTTATTCGGCCAGGGCAACCTCGGGGAGCTGTTTTTT. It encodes CASSLFGQGNLGELFF.

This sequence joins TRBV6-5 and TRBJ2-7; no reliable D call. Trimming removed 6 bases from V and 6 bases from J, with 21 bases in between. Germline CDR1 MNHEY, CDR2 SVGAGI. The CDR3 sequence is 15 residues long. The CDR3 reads CASSPTRRLLGEQYF. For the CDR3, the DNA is TGTGCCAGCAGCCCAACCCGGCGGCTCCTCGGCGAGCAGTACTTC.

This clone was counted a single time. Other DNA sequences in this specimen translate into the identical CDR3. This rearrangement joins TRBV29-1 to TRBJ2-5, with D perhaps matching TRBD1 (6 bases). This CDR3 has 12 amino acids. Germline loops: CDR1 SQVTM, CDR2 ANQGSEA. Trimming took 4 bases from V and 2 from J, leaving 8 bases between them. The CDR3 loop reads CSVVGGQETQYF. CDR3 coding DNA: TGCAGCGTTGTAGGGGGTCAAGAGACCCAGTACTTC.

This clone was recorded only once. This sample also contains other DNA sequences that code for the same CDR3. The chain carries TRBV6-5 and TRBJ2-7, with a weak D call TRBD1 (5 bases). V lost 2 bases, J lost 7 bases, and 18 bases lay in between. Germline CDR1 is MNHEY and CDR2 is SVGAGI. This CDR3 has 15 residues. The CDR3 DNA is TGTGCCAGCAGTTACCGTCGGGCAGGGTACTATGAGCAGTACTTC. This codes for CASSYRRAGYYEQYF.

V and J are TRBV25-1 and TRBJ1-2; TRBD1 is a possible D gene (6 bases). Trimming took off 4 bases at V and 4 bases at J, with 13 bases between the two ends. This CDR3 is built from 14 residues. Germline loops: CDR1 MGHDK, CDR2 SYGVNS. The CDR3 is CASSAGALFYGYTF. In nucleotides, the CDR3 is TGTGCCAGCAGTGCAGGGGCGCTCTTCTATGGCTACACCTTC.

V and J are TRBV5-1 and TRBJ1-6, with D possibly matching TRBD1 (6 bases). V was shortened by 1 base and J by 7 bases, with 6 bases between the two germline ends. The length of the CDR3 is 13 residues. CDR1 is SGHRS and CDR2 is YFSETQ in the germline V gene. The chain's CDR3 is CASSLQGNSPLHF. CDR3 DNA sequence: TGCGCCAGCAGCTTGCAGGGGAATTCACCCCTCCACTTT. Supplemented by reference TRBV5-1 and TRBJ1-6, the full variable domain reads KAGVTQTPRYLIKTRGQQVTLSCSPISGHRSVSWYQQTPGQGLQFLFEYFSETQRNKGNFPGRFSGRQFSNSRSEMNVSTLELGDSALYLCASSLQGNSPLHFGNGTRLTVT.

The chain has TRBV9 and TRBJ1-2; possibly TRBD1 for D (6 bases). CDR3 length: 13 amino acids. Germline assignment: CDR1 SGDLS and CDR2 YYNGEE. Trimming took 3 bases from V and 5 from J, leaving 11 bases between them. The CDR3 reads CASSGGTRYGYTF. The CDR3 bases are TGTGCCAGCAGCGGCGGGACACGGTATGGCTACACCTTC.

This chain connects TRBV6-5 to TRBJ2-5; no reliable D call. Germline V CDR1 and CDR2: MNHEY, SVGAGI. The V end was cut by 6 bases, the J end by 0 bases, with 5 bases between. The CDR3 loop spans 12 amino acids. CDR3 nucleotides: TGTGCCAGCAGATCGTACCAAGAGACCCAGTACTTC. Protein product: CASRSYQETQYF.